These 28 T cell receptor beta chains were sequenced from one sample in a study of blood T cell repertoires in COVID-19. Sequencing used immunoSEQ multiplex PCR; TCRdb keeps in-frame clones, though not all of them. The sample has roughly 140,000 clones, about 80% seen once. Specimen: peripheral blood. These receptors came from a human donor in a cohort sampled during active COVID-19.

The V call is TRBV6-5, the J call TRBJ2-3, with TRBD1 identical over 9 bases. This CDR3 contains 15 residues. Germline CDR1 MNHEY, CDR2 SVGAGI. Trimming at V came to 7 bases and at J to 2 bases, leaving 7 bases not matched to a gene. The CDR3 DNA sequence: TGTGCCAGCAATAGGGGGACAGGGAACACAGATACGCAGTATTTT. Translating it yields CASNRGTGNTDTQYF.

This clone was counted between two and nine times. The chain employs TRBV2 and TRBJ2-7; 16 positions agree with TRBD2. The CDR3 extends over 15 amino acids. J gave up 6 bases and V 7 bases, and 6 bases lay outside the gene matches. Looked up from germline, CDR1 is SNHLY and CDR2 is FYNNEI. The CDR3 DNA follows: TGTGCCAGCATTGGGACTAGCGGGGGGGCCGCCGAGCAGTACTTC. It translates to CASIGTSGGAAEQYF.

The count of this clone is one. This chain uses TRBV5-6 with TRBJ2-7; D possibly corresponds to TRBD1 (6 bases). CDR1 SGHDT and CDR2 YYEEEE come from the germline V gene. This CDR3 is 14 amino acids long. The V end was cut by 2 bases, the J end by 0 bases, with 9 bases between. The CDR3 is CASSFDRLSYEQYF. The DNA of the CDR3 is TGTGCCAGCAGCTTCGACAGGCTCTCCTACGAGCAGTACTTC.

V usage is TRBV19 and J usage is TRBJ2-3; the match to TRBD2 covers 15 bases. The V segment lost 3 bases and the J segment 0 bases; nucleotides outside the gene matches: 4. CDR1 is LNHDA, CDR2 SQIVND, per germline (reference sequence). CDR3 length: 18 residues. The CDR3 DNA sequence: TGTGCCAGTAGTATGGGGACTAGCGGGGGGCAAAGCACAGATACGCAGTATTTT. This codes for CASSMGTSGGQSTDTQYF.

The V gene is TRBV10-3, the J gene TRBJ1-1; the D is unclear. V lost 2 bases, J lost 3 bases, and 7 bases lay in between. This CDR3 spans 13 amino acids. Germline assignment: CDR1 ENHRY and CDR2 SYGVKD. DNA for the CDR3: TGTGCCATCAGTGAGGTCTTCCACACTGAAGCTTTCTTT. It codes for CAISEVFHTEAFF.

The CDR3 protein is CASSSPDRLDTEAFF. The CDR3 DNA sequence: TGCGCCAGCAGCTCTCCAGACAGGTTGGACACTGAAGCTTTCTTT. The V gene is TRBV5-1, the J gene TRBJ1-1; a possible D gene is TRBD1 (6 bases). The CDR3 totals 15 residues. With 3 bases removed from V and 3 bases from J, the gap between germline ends came to 15 bases. CDR1 SGHRS and CDR2 YFSETQ come from the germline V gene. Full variable domain (outside the CDR3, taken from reference TRBV5-1 and TRBJ1-1): KAGVTQTPRYLIKTRGQQVTLSCSPISGHRSVSWYQQTPGQGLQFLFEYFSETQRNKGNFPGRFSGRQFSNSRSEMNVSTLELGDSALYLCASSSPDRLDTEAFFGQGTRLTVV.

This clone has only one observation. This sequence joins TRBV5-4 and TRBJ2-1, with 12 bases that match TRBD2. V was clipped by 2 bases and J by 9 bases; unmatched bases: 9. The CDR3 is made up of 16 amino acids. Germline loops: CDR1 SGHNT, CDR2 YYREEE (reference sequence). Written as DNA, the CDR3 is TGTGCCAGCAGCTTTGTGTCTAGCGGGGGGGCCATTGAGCAGTTCTTC. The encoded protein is CASSFVSSGGAIEQFF.

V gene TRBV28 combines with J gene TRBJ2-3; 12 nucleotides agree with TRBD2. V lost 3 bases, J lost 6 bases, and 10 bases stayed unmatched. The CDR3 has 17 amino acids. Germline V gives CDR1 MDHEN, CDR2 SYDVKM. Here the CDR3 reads CASSLDWTSGDQDTQYF. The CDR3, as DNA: TGTGCCAGCAGTTTGGATTGGACTAGCGGGGATCAGGATACGCAGTATTTT.

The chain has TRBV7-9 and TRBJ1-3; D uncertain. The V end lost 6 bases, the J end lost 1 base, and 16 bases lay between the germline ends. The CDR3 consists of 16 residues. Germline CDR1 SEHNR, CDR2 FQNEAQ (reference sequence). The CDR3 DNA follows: TGTGCCAGCAGTCGAACCATCTCGGGTTCTGGAAACACCATATATTTT. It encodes CASSRTISGSGNTIYF.

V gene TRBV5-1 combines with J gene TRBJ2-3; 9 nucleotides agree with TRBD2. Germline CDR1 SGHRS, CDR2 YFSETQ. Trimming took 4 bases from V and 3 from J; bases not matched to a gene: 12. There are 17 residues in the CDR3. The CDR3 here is CASSPESGRGGTDTQYF. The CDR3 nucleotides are TGCGCCAGCAGCCCGGAGTCAGGGCGGGGGGGAACAGATACGCAGTATTTT. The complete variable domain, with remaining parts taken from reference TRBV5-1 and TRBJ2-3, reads KAGVTQTPRYLIKTRGQQVTLSCSPISGHRSVSWYQQTPGQGLQFLFEYFSETQRNKGNFPGRFSGRQFSNSRSEMNVSTLELGDSALYLCASSPESGRGGTDTQYFGPGTRLTVL.

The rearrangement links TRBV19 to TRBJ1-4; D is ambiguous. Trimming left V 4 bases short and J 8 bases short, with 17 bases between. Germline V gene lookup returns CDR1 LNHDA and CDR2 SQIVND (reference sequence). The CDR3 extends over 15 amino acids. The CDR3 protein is CASSKAGARGEKLFF. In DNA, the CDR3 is TGTGCCAGTAGTAAAGCTGGTGCCCGAGGGGAAAAACTGTTTTTT.

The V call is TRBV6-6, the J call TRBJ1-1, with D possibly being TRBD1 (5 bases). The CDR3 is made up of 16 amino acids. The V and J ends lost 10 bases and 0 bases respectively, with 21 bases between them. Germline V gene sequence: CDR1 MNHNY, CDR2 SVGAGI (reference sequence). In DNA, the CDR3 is TGTGCCACCTATGGGGCCGCACAGGTCATGAACACTGAAGCTTTCTTT. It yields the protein CATYGAAQVMNTEAFF.

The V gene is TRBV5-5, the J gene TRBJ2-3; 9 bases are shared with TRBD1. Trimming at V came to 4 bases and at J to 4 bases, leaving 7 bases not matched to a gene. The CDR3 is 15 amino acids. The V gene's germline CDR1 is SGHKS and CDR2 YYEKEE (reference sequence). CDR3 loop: CASSPGQGGADTQYF. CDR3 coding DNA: TGTGCCAGCAGCCCGGGACAGGGAGGGGCAGATACGCAGTATTTT.

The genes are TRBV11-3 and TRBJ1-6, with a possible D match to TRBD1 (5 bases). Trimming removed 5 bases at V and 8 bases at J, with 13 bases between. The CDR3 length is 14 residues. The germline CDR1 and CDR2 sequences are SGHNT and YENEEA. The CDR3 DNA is TGTGCCAGCAGCGCGGGGGGGAGGGATTCACCCCTCCACTTT. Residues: CASSAGGRDSPLHF.

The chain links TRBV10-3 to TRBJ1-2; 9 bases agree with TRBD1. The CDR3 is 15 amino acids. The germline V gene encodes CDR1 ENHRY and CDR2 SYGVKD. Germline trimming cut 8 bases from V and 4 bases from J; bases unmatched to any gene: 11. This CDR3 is CAIFEQGARVYGYTF. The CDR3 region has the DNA TGTGCCATCTTTGAACAGGGGGCGCGGGTCTATGGCTACACCTTC.

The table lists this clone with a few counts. CDR3 DNA: TGTGCCAGCAGCCCAAACCTTGACAGGGGGAGGAATGGCTACACCTTC. This gives the protein CASSPNLDRGRNGYTF. V gene TRBV5-4 combines with J gene TRBJ1-2; 9 bases fit TRBD1. This CDR3 has 16 amino acids. Losses at the gene ends were 4 bases for V and 6 bases for J; bases not matched to a gene: 13. Per the germline V gene, CDR1 is SGHNT and CDR2 is YYREEE (reference sequence).

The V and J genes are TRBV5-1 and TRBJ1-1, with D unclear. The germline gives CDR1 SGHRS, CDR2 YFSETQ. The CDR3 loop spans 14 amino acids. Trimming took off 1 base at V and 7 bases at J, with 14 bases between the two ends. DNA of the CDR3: TGCGCCAGCAGCTTGCAAGGGCGGGTAGATGAAGCTTTCTTT. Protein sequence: CASSLQGRVDEAFF.

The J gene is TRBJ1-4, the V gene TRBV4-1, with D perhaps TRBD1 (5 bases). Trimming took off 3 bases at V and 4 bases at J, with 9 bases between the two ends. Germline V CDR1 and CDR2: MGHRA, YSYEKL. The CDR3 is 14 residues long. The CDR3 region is CASSHRQLNEKLFF. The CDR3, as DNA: TGCGCCAGCAGCCATCGACAGCTTAATGAAAAACTGTTTTTT.

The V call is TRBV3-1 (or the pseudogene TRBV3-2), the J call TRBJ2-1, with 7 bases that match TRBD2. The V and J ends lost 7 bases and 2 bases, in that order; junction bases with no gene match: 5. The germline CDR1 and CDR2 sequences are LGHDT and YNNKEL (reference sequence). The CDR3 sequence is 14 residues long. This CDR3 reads CASKVGGTYNEQFF. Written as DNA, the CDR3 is TGTGCCAGCAAGGTCGGGGGGACCTACAATGAGCAGTTCTTC.

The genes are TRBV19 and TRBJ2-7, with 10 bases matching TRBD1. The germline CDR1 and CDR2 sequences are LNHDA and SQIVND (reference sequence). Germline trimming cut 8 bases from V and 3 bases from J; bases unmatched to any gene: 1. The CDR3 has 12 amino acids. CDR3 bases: TGTGCCAGTGGGGACAGGGGCTACGAGCAGTACTTC. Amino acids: CASGDRGYEQYF.

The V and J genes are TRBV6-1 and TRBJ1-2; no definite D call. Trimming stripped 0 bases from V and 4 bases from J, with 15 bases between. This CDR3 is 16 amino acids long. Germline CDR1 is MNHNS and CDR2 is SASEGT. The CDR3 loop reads CASSEAPAAVGYGYTF. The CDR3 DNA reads TGTGCCAGCAGTGAAGCTCCGGCAGCGGTTGGCTATGGCTACACCTTC.

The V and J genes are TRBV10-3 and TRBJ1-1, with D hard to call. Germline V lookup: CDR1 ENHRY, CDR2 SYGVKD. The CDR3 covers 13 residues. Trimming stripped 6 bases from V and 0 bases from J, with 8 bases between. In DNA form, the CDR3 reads TGTGCCATCAGAGGAGGCATGAACACTGAAGCTTTCTTT. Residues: CAIRGGMNTEAFF.

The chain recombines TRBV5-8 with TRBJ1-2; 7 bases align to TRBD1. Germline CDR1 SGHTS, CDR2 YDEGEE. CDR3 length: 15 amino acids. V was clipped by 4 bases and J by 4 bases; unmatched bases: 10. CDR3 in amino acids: CASSRPGQPGYGYTF. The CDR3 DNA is TGTGCCAGCAGCCGGCCGGGACAGCCCGGCTATGGCTACACCTTC. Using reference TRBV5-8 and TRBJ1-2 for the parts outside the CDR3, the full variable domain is EAGVTQSPTHLIKTRGQQATLRCSPISGHTSVYWYQQALGLGLQFLLWYDEGEERNRGNFPPRFSGRQFPNYSSELNVNALELEDSALYLCASSRPGQPGYGYTFGSGTRLTVV.

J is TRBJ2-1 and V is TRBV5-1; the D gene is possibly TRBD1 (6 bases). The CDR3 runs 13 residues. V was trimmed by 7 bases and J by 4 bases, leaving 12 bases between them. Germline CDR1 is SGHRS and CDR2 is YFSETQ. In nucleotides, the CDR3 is TGCGCCAGCGGATCAGGGGTATACAATGAGCAGTTCTTC. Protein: CASGSGVYNEQFF.

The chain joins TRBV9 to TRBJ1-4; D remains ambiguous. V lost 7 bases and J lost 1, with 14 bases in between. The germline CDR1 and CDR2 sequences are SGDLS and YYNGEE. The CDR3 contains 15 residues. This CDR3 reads CASGSLGGTNEKLFF. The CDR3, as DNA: TGTGCCAGCGGGTCCTTAGGAGGAACTAATGAAAAACTGTTTTTT. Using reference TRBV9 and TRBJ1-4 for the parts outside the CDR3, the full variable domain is DSGVTQTPKHLITATGQRVTLRCSPRSGDLSVYWYQQSLDQGLQFLIQYYNGEERAKGNILERFSAQQFPDLHSELNLSSLELGDSALYFCASGSLGGTNEKLFFGSGTQLSVL.

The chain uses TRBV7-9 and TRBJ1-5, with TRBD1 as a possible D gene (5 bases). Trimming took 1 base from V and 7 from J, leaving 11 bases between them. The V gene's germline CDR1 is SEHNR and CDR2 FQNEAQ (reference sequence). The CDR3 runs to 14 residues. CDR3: CASSLGTSRQPQHF. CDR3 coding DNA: TGTGCCAGCAGCTTAGGGACAAGTAGGCAGCCCCAGCATTTT.

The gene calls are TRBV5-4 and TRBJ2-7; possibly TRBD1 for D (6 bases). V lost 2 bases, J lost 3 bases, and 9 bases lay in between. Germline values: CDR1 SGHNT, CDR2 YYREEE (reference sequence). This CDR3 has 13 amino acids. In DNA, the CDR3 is TGTGCCAGCAGCTTCGGGACAAGCTACGAGCAGTACTTC. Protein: CASSFGTSYEQYF.

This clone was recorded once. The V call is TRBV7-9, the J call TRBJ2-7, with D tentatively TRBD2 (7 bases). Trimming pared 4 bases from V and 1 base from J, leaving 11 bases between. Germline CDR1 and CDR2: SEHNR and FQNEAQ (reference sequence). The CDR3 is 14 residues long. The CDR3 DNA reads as TGTGCCAGCAGCTCGGCGGGGGCTTCCTACGAGCAGTACTTC. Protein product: CASSSAGASYEQYF.